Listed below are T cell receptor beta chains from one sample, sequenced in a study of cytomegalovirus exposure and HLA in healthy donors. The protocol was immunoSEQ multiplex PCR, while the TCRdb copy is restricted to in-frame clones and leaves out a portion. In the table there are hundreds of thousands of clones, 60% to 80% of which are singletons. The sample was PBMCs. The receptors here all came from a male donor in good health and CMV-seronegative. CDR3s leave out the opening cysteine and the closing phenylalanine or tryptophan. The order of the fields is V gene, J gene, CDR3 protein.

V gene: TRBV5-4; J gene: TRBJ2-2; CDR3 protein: ASSPPLAGVGAGELF
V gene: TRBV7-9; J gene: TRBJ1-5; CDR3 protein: ASSLTSGEGQPQH
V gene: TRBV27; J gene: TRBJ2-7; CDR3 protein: ASSLGSLAGSSYEQY
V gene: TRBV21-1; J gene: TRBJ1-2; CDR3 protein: ASRGLRGTAGKVYGYT
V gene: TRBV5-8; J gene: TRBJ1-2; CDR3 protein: ASSFRGNYGYT
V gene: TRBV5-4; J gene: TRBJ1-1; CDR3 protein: ASSALGAGDMNTEAF
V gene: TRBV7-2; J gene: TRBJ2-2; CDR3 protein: ASSQTGGTGELF
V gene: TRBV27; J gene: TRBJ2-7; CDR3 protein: ASSPDRGEQY
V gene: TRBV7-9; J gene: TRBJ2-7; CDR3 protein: ASSLALGGGAYEQY
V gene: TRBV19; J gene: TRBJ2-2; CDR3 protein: ASTQGLSTGELF
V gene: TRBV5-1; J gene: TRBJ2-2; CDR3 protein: ASSFTAGVNTGELF
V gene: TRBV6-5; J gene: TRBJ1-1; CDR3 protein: ASRPDRGGTEAF
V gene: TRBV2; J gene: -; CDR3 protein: ASSRDVGYEQY
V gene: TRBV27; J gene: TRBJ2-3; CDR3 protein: ASSWSGGTDTQY
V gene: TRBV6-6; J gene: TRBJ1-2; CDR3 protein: ASSTGGYGYT
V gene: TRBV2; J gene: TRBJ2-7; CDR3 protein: ARNNLRAGTGAYEQY
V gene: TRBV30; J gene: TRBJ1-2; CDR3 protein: AWEWGQGYGYT
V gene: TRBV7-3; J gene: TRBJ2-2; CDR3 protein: ASSFLAENTGELF
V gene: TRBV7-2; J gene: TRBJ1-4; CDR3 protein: ASSLGYNEKLF
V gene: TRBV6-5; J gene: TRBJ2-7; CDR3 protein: ASSGGWDAGEQY
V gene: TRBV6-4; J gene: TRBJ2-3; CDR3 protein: ASSETSGGTDTQY
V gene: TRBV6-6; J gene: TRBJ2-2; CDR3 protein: ASSLVGSTGELF
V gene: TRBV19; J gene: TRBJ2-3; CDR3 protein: ASSIEGAAFATDTQY
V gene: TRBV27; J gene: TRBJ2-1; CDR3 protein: ASSSLQGNEQF
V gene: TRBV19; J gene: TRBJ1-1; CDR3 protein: ASRNKNTEAF
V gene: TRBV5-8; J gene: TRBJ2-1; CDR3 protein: ASSHQGSYNEQF
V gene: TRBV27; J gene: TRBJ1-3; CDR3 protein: ASSLRRAGNTIY
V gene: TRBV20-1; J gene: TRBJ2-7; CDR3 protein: SYRNSYEQY
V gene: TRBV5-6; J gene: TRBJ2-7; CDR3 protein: ASQLLAAEQY
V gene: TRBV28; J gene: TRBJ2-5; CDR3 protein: ASSLPQGRMLGQETQY
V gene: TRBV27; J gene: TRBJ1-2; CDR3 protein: ASSLHGGYGYT
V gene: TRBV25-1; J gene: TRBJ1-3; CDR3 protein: ASRLTGTGNTIY
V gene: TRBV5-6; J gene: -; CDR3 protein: ASSLELADYEQY
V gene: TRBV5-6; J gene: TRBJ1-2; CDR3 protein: ASSPGTGRSGYT
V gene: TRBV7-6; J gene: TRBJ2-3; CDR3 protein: ASSLRLGLATDTQY
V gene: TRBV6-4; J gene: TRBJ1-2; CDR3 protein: ASSDFGRSYGYT
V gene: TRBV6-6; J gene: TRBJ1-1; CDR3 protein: ASSRQGHAEAF
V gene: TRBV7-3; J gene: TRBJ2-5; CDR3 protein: ASSFSSEETQY
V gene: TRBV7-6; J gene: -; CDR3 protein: ASSLNAGFTYEQY
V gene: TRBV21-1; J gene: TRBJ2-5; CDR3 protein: ASWPSNQGQGIFETQY
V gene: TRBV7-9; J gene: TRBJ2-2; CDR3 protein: ASSLGRVPGELF
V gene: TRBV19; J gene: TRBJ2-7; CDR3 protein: ASSDQTGDEQY
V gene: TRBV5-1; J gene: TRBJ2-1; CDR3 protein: ASSAYHRGKTDNEQF